One and the same sample provided the 12 T cell receptor beta chains below, sequenced in a study of cytomegalovirus exposure and HLA in healthy donors. Researchers ran the PCR with 60 Vbeta and 13 Jbeta primers. TCRdb's table, derived via immunoSEQ multiplex PCR, lists solely in-frame clones and lacks some. The sample lists 75,000 to 95,000 clones, approximately 85% occurring once. Sequenced sample: PBMCs. These receptors originate from a woman aged 18-29 years in good health and CMV-seropositive.

The V call is TRBV28, the J call TRBJ2-5, with 10 nucleotides matching TRBD1. V lost 6 bases, J lost 5 bases, and 9 bases stayed unmatched. The CDR3 loop spans 15 amino acids. CDR1 MDHEN and CDR2 SYDVKM come from the germline V gene. The CDR3 sequence is CASRETGGGWETQYF. For the CDR3, the DNA is TGTGCCAGCAGGGAGACAGGGGGCGGGTGGGAGACCCAGTACTTC.

CDR3 coding DNA: TGTGCCACCAGCAGAGATAACTCGGGGAACACTGAAGCTTTCTTT. Protein product: CATSRDNSGNTEAFF. The genes are TRBV15 and TRBJ1-1; D ambiguous. The CDR3 runs to 15 residues. Germline V gives CDR1 LNHNV, CDR2 YYDKDF (reference sequence). Trimming cost V 0 bases and J 1 base, with 9 bases left between them.

This clone was seen once. The V call is TRBV6-5, the J call TRBJ1-2; no firm D call. The V end was cut by 2 bases, the J end by 10 bases, with 17 bases between. The CDR3 is 14 amino acids. Germline V CDR1 and CDR2: MNHEY, SVGAGI. Written as DNA, the CDR3 is TGTGCCAGCAGTTACGAGGTCAGAACCTCAGTCTACACCTTC. Translation: CASSYEVRTSVYTF.

The rearrangement links TRBV7-9 to TRBJ2-5; 8 bases agree with TRBD1. Germline CDR1 and CDR2: SEHNR and FQNEAQ (reference sequence). V trimming: 4 bases; J trimming: 8 bases; junction bases outside the gene matches: 9. This CDR3 is 14 amino acids long. CDR3 sequence (DNA): TGTGCCAGCAGCTCCGGGACAGGCATTCCCACCCAGTACTTC. Its protein product is CASSSGTGIPTQYF.

This chain connects TRBV7-9 to TRBJ1-2, with a possible D match to TRBD1 (5 bases). The CDR3 spans 13 residues. Germline values: CDR1 SEHNR, CDR2 FQNEAQ (reference sequence). V was cut by 5 bases and J by 6 bases, with 13 bases left in between. In nucleotides, the CDR3 is TGTGCCAGCAGCCCAGGGTTGGTGGATGGCTACACCTTC. It codes for CASSPGLVDGYTF.

CDR3 in amino acids: CASSPAGGHLETQYF. Here the CDR3 DNA reads TGCGCCAGCAGCCCAGCGGGGGGGCATTTGGAGACCCAGTACTTC. V usage is TRBV5-1 and J usage is TRBJ2-5, with 10 bases fitting TRBD2. The CDR3 is made up of 15 amino acids. Germline assignment: CDR1 SGHRS and CDR2 YFSETQ. J lost 5 bases, V lost 4 bases, and 8 bases had no gene match.

The chain couples TRBV27 to TRBJ1-1; D remains ambiguous. Germline V gene data show CDR1 as MNHEY and CDR2 as SMNVEV (reference sequence). Between the trimmed V and J ends, which lost 0 bases and 1 base, there was a span of 15 bases. This CDR3 comprises 17 residues. The CDR3 protein is CASSLSSAGVANTEAFF. As DNA, the CDR3 is TGTGCCAGCAGTTTATCTTCGGCGGGAGTTGCGAACACTGAAGCTTTCTTT.

V usage is TRBV7-2 and J usage is TRBJ1-2; TRBD1 aligns across 7 bases. The V segment lost 1 base and the J segment 4 bases; nucleotides outside the gene matches: 6. In germline, CDR1 is SGHTA, CDR2 FQGNSA. This CDR3 has 15 amino acids. CDR3 sequence: CASSLGSGGSYGYTF. The CDR3 DNA sequence: TGTGCCAGCAGCTTAGGGTCAGGGGGAAGCTATGGCTACACCTTC.

The chain employs TRBV23-1 and TRBJ2-2; tentatively, D is TRBD2 (5 bases). TRBV23-1 is recorded as an ORF, its role being uncertain. The CDR3 runs 13 residues. With 7 bases removed from V and 6 bases from J, the gap between germline ends came to 12 bases. The CDR3 loop reads CASILGVPGELFF. DNA for the CDR3: TGCGCCAGCATATTGGGAGTTCCCGGGGAGCTGTTTTTT.

This clone appeared once. The genes are TRBV28 and TRBJ2-6; 13 nucleotides agree with TRBD2. Trimming cost V 6 bases and J 3 bases; bases outside gene matches: 17. Germline lookup yields CDR1 MDHEN and CDR2 SYDVKM. This CDR3 spans 21 amino acids. DNA for the CDR3: TGTGCCAGCAGCTCAATATCCCCGGGACTAGCGGGAAGGTATGGGGCCAACGTCCTGACTTTC. It encodes CASSSISPGLAGRYGANVLTF.

This clone was recorded a few times. The rearrangement links TRBV6-1 to TRBJ1-1; D remains unclear. The CDR3 is 14 residues long. Germline V CDR1 and CDR2: MNHNS, SASEGT. V gave up 4 bases and J gave up 1 base, with 10 bases separating them. In DNA form, the CDR3 reads TGTGCCAGCAGTGGTCAGGTGGCGAACACTGAAGCTTTCTTT. It is translated as CASSGQVANTEAFF.

Only one count was recorded for this clone. The chain is built from TRBV5-1 and TRBJ2-7, with 9 bases lining up with TRBD1. V trimming: 0 bases; J trimming: 5 bases; junction bases outside the gene matches: 3. Germline V gene lookup returns CDR1 SGHRS and CDR2 YFSETQ. CDR3 length: 14 residues. CDR3 nucleotide sequence: TGCGCCAGCAGCTTGGGACAGGGGGAGGACGAGCAGTACTTC. Its protein is CASSLGQGEDEQYF.